These T cell receptor beta chains were read from a single sample in a study of T-cell reconstitution after alpha-beta-depleted transplantation in children. Via MiXCR, TCRdb re-called the PCR reads, giving one row per CDR3 protein. The repertoire holds 450,000 to 550,000 distinct CDR3 sequences, with 9.5% to 12% as singletons. Specimen: PBMCs, mostly from graft donor cells, collected 180 days after TCRalphabeta/CD19-depleted stem cell transplant. These TCRs come from a female patient aged 2 to 10 who had a stem cell transplant for aplastic anemia, so the T cells may come from the graft donor. CDR3s leave out the opening cysteine and the closing phenylalanine or tryptophan.

V: TRBV28; J: TRBJ1-5; CDR3: ASTQPSGAQPQH
V: TRBV4-3; J: TRBJ2-3; CDR3: ASSQEGALHSTDTQY
V: TRBV28; J: TRBJ2-1; CDR3: AAGLTSYNEQF
V: TRBV20-1; J: TRBJ2-7; CDR3: SAIPLRRGDYEQY
V: TRBV15; J: TRBJ2-2; CDR3: ATSFRTPLGELF
V: TRBV6-1; J: TRBJ1-5; CDR3: ASSERSPMQPQH
V: TRBV10-3; J: TRBJ2-2; CDR3: AISDAASTGELF
V: TRBV28; J: TRBJ2-1; CDR3: ASAPPRPSGSLSYNEQF
V: TRBV29-1; J: TRBJ1-2; CDR3: SVDSYNYGYT
V: TRBV28; J: TRBJ2-7; CDR3: ASSPTGGRTSGSRYEQY
V: TRBV20-1; J: TRBJ2-1; CDR3: SARSLAGGSF
V: TRBV6-5; J: TRBJ1-1; CDR3: ASTRQGRNTEAF
V: TRBV15; J: TRBJ1-5; CDR3: ATSRAGTHSNQPQH
V: TRBV2; J: TRBJ1-5; CDR3: ASRHRGLGPSNQPQH
V: TRBV2; J: TRBJ2-5; CDR3: ASSDAFEQDQETQY
V: TRBV10-3; J: TRBJ2-7; CDR3: AISGLGEQY
V: TRBV24-1; J: TRBJ2-5; CDR3: ATSAPGTGGRETQY
V: TRBV27; J: TRBJ1-2; CDR3: ASSLAPQGADGYT
V: TRBV19; J: TRBJ2-7; CDR3: ASSMAGGPYEQY
V: TRBV27; J: TRBJ1-1; CDR3: ASNGEGGNTEAF
V: TRBV7-2; J: TRBJ2-7; CDR3: ASSGEGLAGDSYEQY
V: TRBV5-1; J: TRBJ1-1; CDR3: ASSLEWTGDENTEAF
V: TRBV9; J: TRBJ2-3; CDR3: ASRGRVTDTQY
V: TRBV20-1; J: TRBJ2-1; CDR3: SASPGRGTSADNEQF
V: TRBV7-9; J: TRBJ2-5; CDR3: ASSAIGLAETQY
V: TRBV6-1; J: TRBJ2-3; CDR3: ASSATGLNTQY
V: TRBV25-1; J: TRBJ2-7; CDR3: ASSEGTGTSYEQY
V: TRBV6-4; J: TRBJ2-2; CDR3: ADQGPPGQGIMCSGELF